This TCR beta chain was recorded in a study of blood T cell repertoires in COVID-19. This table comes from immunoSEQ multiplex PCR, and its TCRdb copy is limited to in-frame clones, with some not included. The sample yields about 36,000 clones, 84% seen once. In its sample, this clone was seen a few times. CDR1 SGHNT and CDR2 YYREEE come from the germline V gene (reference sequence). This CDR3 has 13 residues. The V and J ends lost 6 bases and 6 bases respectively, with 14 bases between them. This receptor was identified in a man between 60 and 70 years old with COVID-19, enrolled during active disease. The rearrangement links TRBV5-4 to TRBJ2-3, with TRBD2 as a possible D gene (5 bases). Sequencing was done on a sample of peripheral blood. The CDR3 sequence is CASNFLREDTQYF. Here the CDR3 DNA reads TGTGCCAGCAACTTTTTGAGGGAGGATACGCAGTATTTT. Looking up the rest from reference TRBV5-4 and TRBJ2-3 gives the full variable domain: ETGVTQSPTHLIKTRGQQVTLRCSSQSGHNTVSWYQQALGQGPQFIFQYYREEENGRGNFPPRFSGLQFPNYSSELNVNALELDDSALYLCASNFLREDTQYFGPGTRLTVL.